The 19 T cell receptor beta chains given below trace back to one sample, sequenced in a study of T cells in Graves' hyperthyroidism and ophthalmopathy. RNA transcripts yielded amplified TCR beta CDR3 regions. The TCR CDR3 first-round RT-PCR relied on the HTBI primer set. MiXCR was run by TCRdb on the multiplex PCR reads, yielding one entry per CDR3 protein. The sample carries hundreds of thousands of distinct CDR3 sequences, about 14% recorded once. The sample taken for sequencing was blood. The receptors derive from a woman younger than 35 with Graves' hyperthyroidism.

This clonotype was observed at least ten times. The chain joins TRBV11-3 to TRBJ2-3, with TRBD1 identical over 9 bases. Germline values: CDR1 SGHNT, CDR2 YENEEA. The CDR3 consists of 15 residues. The V gene end was trimmed by 5 bases and the J gene end by 5 bases; junction bases not matched to a gene: 8. In DNA, the CDR3 is TGTGCCAGCAGCGCGCACAGGGGGCATGAAGATACGCAGTATTTT. This sequence encodes CASSAHRGHEDTQYF. Drawing the rest from reference TRBV11-3 and TRBJ2-3, the complete variable domain is EAGVVQSPRYKIIEKKQPVAFWCNPISGHNTLYWYLQNLGQGPELLIRYENEEAVDDSQLPKDRFSAERLKGVDSTLKIQPAELGDSAVYLCASSAHRGHEDTQYFGPGTRLTVL.

This clonotype has ten or more counts. The chain recombines TRBV10-1 with TRBJ2-1; D gene uncertain. This CDR3 has 14 residues. V was shortened by 3 bases and J by 1 base, with 7 bases between the two germline ends. Germline V gives CDR1 WNHNN, CDR2 SYGVQD (reference sequence). CDR3 nucleotides: TGCGCCAGCAGTGACGGCAGGTCCTACAATGAGCAGTTCTTC. Encoded protein: CASSDGRSYNEQFF.

The table lists this clonotype with many counts. V and J are TRBV28 and TRBJ2-2; D uncertain. This CDR3 is 15 amino acids long. Germline V lookup: CDR1 MDHEN, CDR2 SYDVKM. V shed 2 bases and J shed 4 bases, with 11 bases lying between them. CDR3 DNA sequence: TGTGCCAGCAGTTTACCCAACCGGGTCACCGGGGAGCTGTTTTTT. Translated, it gives CASSLPNRVTGELFF.

The CDR3 is CASSAGGWDGLNTEAFF. For the CDR3, the DNA is TGTGCCAGCAGTGCCGGGGGTTGGGACGGTTTGAACACTGAAGCTTTCTTT. The V and J genes are TRBV28 and TRBJ1-1, with a tentative D call TRBD1 (5 bases). Looked up from germline, CDR1 is MDHEN and CDR2 is SYDVKM. V lost 5 bases and J 0 bases, leaving 19 bases between the germline ends. The length of the CDR3 is 17 residues.

This clonotype was counted at least ten times. The chain is built from TRBV11-3 and TRBJ2-7; the match to TRBD1 covers 9 bases. After removal of 5 bases from V and 2 bases from J, the junction contained 7 bases not matched to a gene. Germline V lookup: CDR1 SGHNT, CDR2 YENEEA. The CDR3 runs to 15 residues. For the CDR3, the DNA is TGTGCCAGCAGCACGTGGACAGGGGACCCCTACGAGCAGTACTTC. It translates to CASSTWTGDPYEQYF.

This clonotype occurred many times. V is TRBV10-3 and J is TRBJ1-4; 10 bases line up with TRBD1. Germline V lookup: CDR1 ENHRY, CDR2 SYGVKD. This CDR3 region has 14 residues. V lost 4 bases and J lost 12; bases outside the gene matches: 8. This chain's CDR3 is CAISADRGRSELFF. The CDR3 nucleotides read TGTGCCATCAGTGCGGACAGGGGGAGGAGTGAACTGTTTTTT.

Many counts were recorded for this clonotype. The chain employs TRBV4-1 and TRBJ2-3; TRBD1 might be the D (6 bases). V lost 4 bases and J lost 0, with 11 bases in between. Germline values: CDR1 MGHRA, CDR2 YSYEKL. CDR3 size: 15 residues. This chain's CDR3 is CASSPRDTSTDTQYF. The CDR3 coding sequence is TGCGCCAGCAGCCCCAGGGACACTAGCACAGATACGCAGTATTTT.

This chain connects TRBV5-1 to TRBJ2-1; TRBD1 agrees at 9 bases. The trim removed 5 bases at V and 2 bases at J, leaving 5 bases unmatched. CDR1 is SGHRS, CDR2 YFSETQ, per germline. The CDR3 loop spans 15 amino acids. The CDR3 region is CASRIDRGTYNEQFF. The CDR3, as DNA: TGCGCCAGCAGAATCGACAGGGGGACCTACAATGAGCAGTTCTTC.

This clonotype has just a few counts. The V and J genes are TRBV20-1 and TRBJ2-1; TRBD2 might be the D (5 bases). Per the germline V gene, CDR1 is DFQATT and CDR2 is SNEGSKA (reference sequence). Trimming removed 6 bases from V and 5 bases from J, with 17 bases in between. This CDR3 is built from 14 residues. Written as DNA, the CDR3 is TGCAGTGCCTCGACTAACCAACGGAACAATGAGCAGTTCTTC. Its protein is CSASTNQRNNEQFF.

The sample holds many counts of this clonotype. The chain couples TRBV12-3 or TRBV12-4 to TRBJ2-3, with D tentatively TRBD1 or TRBD2 (6 bases each). This CDR3 has 16 residues. Trimming stripped 2 bases from V and 6 bases from J, with 18 bases between. For the CDR3, the DNA is TGTGCCAGCAGTTTAATAGCAGGGCAGGGGAGGGATACGCAGTATTTT. It is translated as CASSLIAGQGRDTQYF.

This chain connects TRBV10-3 to TRBJ2-1, with TRBD2 matching 8 bases. From germline, CDR1 is ENHRY and CDR2 SYGVKD. V shed 6 bases and J 9 bases; nucleotides not matched to a gene: 7. CDR3 length: 13 amino acids. The CDR3 DNA sequence: TGTGCCATCAGCGGGACTAGTGGTAGTGAGCAGTTCTTC. Amino acid sequence: CAISGTSGSEQFF.

This clonotype was seen only a few times. This chain uses TRBV19 with TRBJ1-5, with D perhaps TRBD1 (5 bases). V was pared by 6 bases and J by 6 bases, with 18 bases between. The CDR3 has 15 residues. CDR1 is LNHDA, CDR2 SQIVND, per germline (reference sequence). CDR3 DNA sequence: TGTGCCAGTAGGTGGGAGGGACGGTCGGGTCAGCCCCAGCATTTT. Protein: CASRWEGRSGQPQHF.

The CDR3: CASTDGWYQETQYF. The CDR3, as DNA: TGTGCCAGTACTGACGGTTGGTACCAAGAGACCCAGTACTTC. The V call is TRBV19, the J call TRBJ2-5; no firm D call. CDR3 length: 14 amino acids. CDR1 and CDR2 (germline): LNHDA, SQIVND (reference sequence). Trimming stripped 7 bases from V and 0 bases from J, with 12 bases between.

This chain uses TRBV6-5 with TRBJ2-7, with D possibly being TRBD2 (6 bases). This CDR3 comprises 16 residues. V was shortened by 6 bases and J by 4 bases, with 22 bases between the two germline ends. The germline gives CDR1 MNHEY, CDR2 SVGAGI. CDR3 nucleotide sequence: TGTGCCAGCAGATTAACGGGAGCGTCTGATCTTTACGAGCAGTACTTC. Protein product: CASRLTGASDLYEQYF.

The J gene is TRBJ2-3, the V gene TRBV10-3, with 7 bases fitting TRBD1. Per germline, CDR1 ENHRY and CDR2 SYGVKD. V dropped 4 bases and J dropped 0; count of bases not matched to a gene: 16. There are 19 residues in the CDR3. This CDR3 reads CAISGPTAWDSSSTDTQYF. CDR3 nucleotide sequence: TGTGCCATCAGTGGGCCTACTGCTTGGGACAGCTCTAGCACAGATACGCAGTATTTT.

There are a few counts of this clonotype. V is TRBV20-1 and J is TRBJ2-5; 10 positions match TRBD1. The V segment lost 5 bases and the J segment 4 bases; nucleotides outside the gene matches: 7. The germline CDR1 and CDR2 sequences are DFQATT and SNEGSKA (reference sequence). The CDR3 runs to 14 residues. CDR3 region: CSAPDRGLTETQYF. Written as DNA, the CDR3 is TGCAGTGCTCCTGACAGGGGGCTTACAGAGACCCAGTACTTC.

This chain connects TRBV19 to TRBJ2-7; 9 nucleotides match TRBD2. In germline, CDR1 is LNHDA, CDR2 SQIVND (reference sequence). The V segment lost 6 bases and the J segment 0 bases; nucleotides outside the gene matches: 6. This CDR3 contains 15 residues. The DNA of the CDR3 is TGTGCCAGTAGCCGGTCTAGCGGGACCTCCTACGAGCAGTACTTC. Its translation is CASSRSSGTSYEQYF.

The V gene is TRBV7-8, the J gene TRBJ2-7; D unclear. The CDR3 sequence is 14 residues long. The ends were cut back, 1 base at V and 3 bases at J, with 10 bases in the middle. Germline CDR1 is SGHVS and CDR2 is FQNEAQ. DNA for the CDR3: TGTGCCAGCAGCTTAGATCGCCTAGGCTACGAGCAGTACTTC. Its translation is CASSLDRLGYEQYF. Filled out from reference TRBV7-8 and TRBJ2-7, the complete variable domain reads GAGVSQSPRYKVAKRGQDVALRCDPISGHVSLFWYQQALGQGPEFLTYFQNEAQLDKSGLPSDRFFAERPEGSVSTLKIQRTQQEDSAVYLCASSLDRLGYEQYFGPGTRLTVT.

There are many counts of this clonotype. V gene TRBV4-1 combines with J gene TRBJ1-1; no clear D gene. Germline CDR1 and CDR2: MGHRA and YSYEKL. The V end lost 1 base, the J end lost 6 bases, and 18 bases lay between the germline ends. The CDR3 is made up of 16 amino acids. CDR3 region: CASSQGPVTLLSEAFF. In DNA form, the CDR3 reads TGCGCCAGCAGCCAAGGTCCAGTCACCCTATTGTCTGAAGCTTTCTTT.